The clone carrying this T cell receptor (beta chain) was observed many times. Its antigen is as yet unknown. This specimen comes from a study of T cells in Graves' hyperthyroidism and ophthalmopathy. Subjects aged 18 to 65 presented with newly diagnosed hyperthyroidism of less than 2 months' duration. Study-wide findings and caveats: The model forecast ophthalmopathy, anticipating it by a median approximately 7 months before onset.

TCR beta CDR3 regions were amplified from RNA. An initial round of RT-PCR targeting the TCR CDR3 relied on the HTBI primer set. TCRdb re-called the multiplex PCR reads through MiXCR, storing one row per CDR3 protein. The table lists some 250,000 distinct CDR3 sequences, approximately 14% of them singletons. The V segment lost 8 bases and the J segment 7 bases; nucleotides outside the gene matches: 15. The CDR3 length is 15 residues. Germline CDR1 and CDR2: MNHEY and SMNVEV (reference sequence). The sequence came from a woman in her thirties or forties with Graves' hyperthyroidism that later progressed to Graves' ophthalmopathy. Sequences were obtained from blood. The chain couples TRBV27 to TRBJ1-2; 8 positions agree with TRBD1. The CDR3: CASGPLYRGNGGYTF. As DNA, the CDR3 is TGTGCCAGCGGACCTCTGTACAGGGGGAACGGTGGCTACACCTTC.